This T cell receptor beta chain was found in a study of blood T cell repertoires in COVID-19. For the study at large: Sources were T cells, B-cell-depleted T cells, or PBMCs; the material itself was cDNA or gDNA.

Trimming took 1 base from V and 8 from J, leaving 11 bases between them. Germline loops: CDR1 LGHNA, CDR2 YNFKEQ. The CDR3 length is 14 residues. Method: immunoSEQ multiplex PCR; TCRdb's copy keeps in-frame clones and lacks some. Among around 150,000 clones listed, about 81% were seen once. The sample was peripheral blood. This sequence was found in a man aged 60-69 years with active or convalescent COVID-19. The chain is built from TRBV4-2 and TRBJ1-4; no firm D call. In DNA, the CDR3 is TGTGCCAGCAGCCAAGTGACCCGAGGGGAAAAACTGTTTTTT. As protein: CASSQVTRGEKLFF.